These 5 T cell receptor beta chains share one sample of origin, sequenced in a study of response to subunit inactivated influenza vaccine. TCRdb processed the RT-PCR reads anew with MiXCR; each CDR3 protein has one entry. The sample has 450,000 to 600,000 distinct CDR3 sequences, approximately 7.8% seen once. Here the sequenced sample was PBMCs from blood, taken about 23 months after vaccination. All receptors come from a man aged 50 to 69 who received an inactivated influenza vaccine.

A few counts support this clonotype. The V call is TRBV18, the J call TRBJ2-3, with D hard to call. V was shortened by 3 bases and J by 2 bases, with 15 bases between the two germline ends. Germline V gene data show CDR1 as KGHSH and CDR2 as LQKENI. The CDR3 is 16 residues long. For the CDR3, the DNA is TGTGCCAGCTCACCGTGGGCTCCTGCCAACACAGATACGCAGTATTTT. Protein product: CASSPWAPANTDTQYF.

In its sample, this clonotype was seen a few times. V is TRBV20-1 and J is TRBJ1-3; no definite D call. Trimming shortened V by 4 bases and J by 2 bases, and 6 bases separated the two germline ends. CDR1 and CDR2 (germline): DFQATT, SNEGSKA (reference sequence). The CDR3 runs to 12 residues. The CDR3 spells CSATNTGNTIYF. Written as DNA, the CDR3 is TGCAGTGCTACCAATACTGGAAACACCATATATTTT.

This clonotype was seen more than once but under ten times. This chain links TRBV10-3 with TRBJ2-2; D is possibly TRBD1 (6 bases). V gave up 3 bases and J gave up 5 bases, with 13 bases separating them. The CDR3 totals 15 residues. CDR1 ENHRY and CDR2 SYGVKD come from the germline V gene. This chain's CDR3 is CAISDPNRGTGELFF. Here the CDR3 DNA reads TGTGCCATCAGTGACCCCAATAGGGGGACCGGGGAGCTGTTTTTT.

A few counts support this clonotype. The chain recombines TRBV29-1 with TRBJ2-1; possibly TRBD2 for D (5 bases). CDR1 is SQVTM and CDR2 is ANQGSEA in the germline V gene. The CDR3 runs 14 residues. V lost 1 base and J lost 2, with 9 bases in between. This CDR3 reads CSVEGLATYNEQFF. Written as DNA, the CDR3 is TGCAGCGTTGAAGGGCTAGCCACCTACAATGAGCAGTTCTTC.

The chain combines TRBV18 with TRBJ2-7, with D unresolved. CDR1 is KGHSH, CDR2 LQKENI, per germline. Between the trimmed V and J ends, which lost 6 bases and 7 bases, there was a span of 13 bases. The CDR3 runs to 12 residues. DNA of the CDR3: TGTGCCAGCTCTCCCACCGATAGGGAGCAGTACTTC. Its protein is CASSPTDREQYF.